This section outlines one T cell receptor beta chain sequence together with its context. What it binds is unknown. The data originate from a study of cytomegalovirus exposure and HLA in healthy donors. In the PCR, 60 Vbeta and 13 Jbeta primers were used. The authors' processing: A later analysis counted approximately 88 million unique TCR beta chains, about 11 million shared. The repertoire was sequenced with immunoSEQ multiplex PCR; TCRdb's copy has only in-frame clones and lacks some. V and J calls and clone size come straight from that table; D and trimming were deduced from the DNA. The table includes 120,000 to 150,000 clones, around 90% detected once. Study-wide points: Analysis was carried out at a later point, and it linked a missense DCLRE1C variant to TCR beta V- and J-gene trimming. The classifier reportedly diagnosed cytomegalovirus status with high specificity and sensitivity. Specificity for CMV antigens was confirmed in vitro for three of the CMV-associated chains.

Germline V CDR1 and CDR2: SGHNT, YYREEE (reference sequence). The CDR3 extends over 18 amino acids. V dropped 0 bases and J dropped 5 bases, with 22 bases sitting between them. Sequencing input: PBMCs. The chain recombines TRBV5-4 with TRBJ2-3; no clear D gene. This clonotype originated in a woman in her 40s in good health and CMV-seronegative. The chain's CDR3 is CASSLALVARPTGDTQYF. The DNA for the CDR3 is TGTGCCAGCAGCTTGGCCTTAGTGGCCAGACCCACGGGAGATACGCAGTATTTT.